Given below is one TCR beta chain in context. The target antigen is unknown. The sample belongs to a study of identifying expanded T cells in peripheral blood. Overall study results and limits: Technical replicates showed around 1.2 changed clones; around two weeks approximately 16; four weeks 19.

Generated by immunoSEQ multiplex PCR, the TCRdb table keeps only in-frame clones and is missing some. This table holds under 100,000 clones, roughly 89% found once. The sequence was collected from a person aged 18-70 years in good health. The sequencing sample was made of blood.

CDR3 sequence reads: CASSPSASGGMDEQFF. The CDR3 coding sequence is TGTGCCAGCAGTCCGTCCGCTAGCGGGGGGATGGATGAGCAGTTCTTC. The chain recombines TRBV6-4 with TRBJ2-1; 11 nucleotides align to TRBD2. The CDR3 runs to 16 residues. Germline V gene lookup returns CDR1 MRHNA and CDR2 SNTAGT. V shed 5 bases and J 8 bases; nucleotides not matched to a gene: 11.